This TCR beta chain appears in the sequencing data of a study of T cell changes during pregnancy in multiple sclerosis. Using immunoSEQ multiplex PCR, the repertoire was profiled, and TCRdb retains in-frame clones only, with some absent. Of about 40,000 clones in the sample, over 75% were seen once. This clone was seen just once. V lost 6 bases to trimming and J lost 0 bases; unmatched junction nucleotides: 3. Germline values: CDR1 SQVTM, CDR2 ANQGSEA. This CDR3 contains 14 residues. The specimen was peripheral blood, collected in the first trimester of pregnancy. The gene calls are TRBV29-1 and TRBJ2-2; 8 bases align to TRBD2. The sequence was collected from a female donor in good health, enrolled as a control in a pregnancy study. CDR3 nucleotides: TGCAGCGTGCGTAGCGGGGCGAACACCGGGGAGCTGTTTTTT. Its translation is CSVRSGANTGELFF.